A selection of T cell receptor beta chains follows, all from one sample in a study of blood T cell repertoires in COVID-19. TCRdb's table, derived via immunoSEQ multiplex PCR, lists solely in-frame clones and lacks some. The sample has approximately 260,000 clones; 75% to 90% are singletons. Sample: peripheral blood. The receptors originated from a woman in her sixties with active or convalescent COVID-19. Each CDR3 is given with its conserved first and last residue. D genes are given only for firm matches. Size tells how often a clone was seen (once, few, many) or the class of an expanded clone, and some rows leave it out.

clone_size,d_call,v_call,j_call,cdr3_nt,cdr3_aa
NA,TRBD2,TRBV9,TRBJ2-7,TGTGCCAGCAGTGGGGGAGGGCTGGCCCCTGACGAGCAGTACTTC,CASSGGGLAPDEQYF
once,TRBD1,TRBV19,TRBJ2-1,TGTGCCAGTAGTGGATCCGGGACAGTGGACGGTGAGCAGTTCTTC,CASSGSGTVDGEQFF
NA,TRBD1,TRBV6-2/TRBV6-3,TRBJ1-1,TGTGCCAGCAGTTACCTGACAGGGGTGGGTATGAACACTGAAGCTTTCTTT,CASSYLTGVGMNTEAFF
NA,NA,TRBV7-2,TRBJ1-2,TGTGCCAGCAGCTTAGGAGGGTACGGCTACACCTTC,CASSLGGYGYTF
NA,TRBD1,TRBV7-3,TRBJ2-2,TGTGCCAGCAGCTTCCCGCGGGGACAGGGGACCGGGGAGCTGTTTTTT,CASSFPRGQGTGELFF
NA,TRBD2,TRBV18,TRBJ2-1,TGTGCCAGCTCACCAAATTCCGCGGGGGGGTACAATGAGCAGTTCTTC,CASSPNSAGGYNEQFF
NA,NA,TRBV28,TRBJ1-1,TGTGCCAGCAGTTTAAGGTGGGGGCCTAACACTGAAGCTTTCTTT,CASSLRWGPNTEAFF
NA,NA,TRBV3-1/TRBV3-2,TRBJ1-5,TGTGCCAGCAGCCAAGGGGCAGGATATAGCAATCAGCCCCAGCATTTT,CASSQGAGYSNQPQHF
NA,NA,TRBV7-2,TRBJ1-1,TGTGCCAGCGGCCCGAGGAACAGGGAAGCTTTCTTT,CASGPRNREAFF
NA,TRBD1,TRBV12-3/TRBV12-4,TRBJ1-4,TGTGCCAGCAACCCCGGGACAGGCGAAAAACTGTTTTTT,CASNPGTGEKLFF
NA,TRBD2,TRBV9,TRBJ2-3,TGTGCCAGCAGCGTAGGCATTGGGACTAGTAGAGATACGCAGTATTTT,CASSVGIGTSRDTQYF
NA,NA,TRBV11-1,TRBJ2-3,TGTGCCAGCAGCTTAGTTGGGAACCGAGGGGATACGCAGTATTTT,CASSLVGNRGDTQYF
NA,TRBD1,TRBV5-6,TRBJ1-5,TGTGCCAGCAGCTCCAGGGGGACAGGGAAGTATAGCAATCAGCCCCAGCATTTT,CASSSRGTGKYSNQPQHF
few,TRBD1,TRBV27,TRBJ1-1,TGTGCCAGCAGTGACCTCAGGGGGCTCACTGAAGCTTTCTTT,CASSDLRGLTEAFF
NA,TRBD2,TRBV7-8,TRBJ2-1,TGTGCCAGCAGCTTAGGGATGCGGGGGGCCAACTACAATGAGCAGTTCTTC,CASSLGMRGANYNEQFF
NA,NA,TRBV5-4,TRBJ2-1,TGTGCCAGCAGCTTTCGGGGGTCCTCCTACAATGAGCAGTTCTTC,CASSFRGSSYNEQFF
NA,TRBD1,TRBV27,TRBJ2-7,TGTGCCAGCAGTTTATTGGACAGGGTTGGTTACGAGCAGTACTTC,CASSLLDRVGYEQYF
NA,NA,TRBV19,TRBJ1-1,TGTGCCAGTAGTCCGCATCCGAGACAGCAACACACTGAAGCTTTCTTT,CASSPHPRQQHTEAFF
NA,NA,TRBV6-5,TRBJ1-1,TGTGCCAGCACCCAAGCCCAGGCCAGGAACACTGAAGCTTTCTTT,CASTQAQARNTEAFF
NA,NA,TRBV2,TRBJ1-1,TGTGCCAGCAGCCTCTCCGGAGGGAACACTGAAGCTTTCTTT,CASSLSGGNTEAFF
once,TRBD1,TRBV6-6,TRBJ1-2,TGTGCCAGCAGTTACGGGGACAGGGGAGAATACTATGGCTACACCTTC,CASSYGDRGEYYGYTF
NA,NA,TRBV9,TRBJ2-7,TGTGCCAGCAGCGCATGGGGGGAAGGCGAGCAGTACTTC,CASSAWGEGEQYF
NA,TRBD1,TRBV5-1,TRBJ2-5,TGCGCCAGCAGCTTGCCGACAGGGGCGTTTCAAGAGACCCAGTACTTC,CASSLPTGAFQETQYF
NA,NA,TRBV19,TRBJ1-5,TGTGCCAGTAGTGTACAGGGAGGCAATCAGCCCCAGCATTTT,CASSVQGGNQPQHF
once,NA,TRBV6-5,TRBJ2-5,TGTGCCAGCAGCCGCCTGGAGCCACAAGAGACCCAGTACTTC,CASSRLEPQETQYF
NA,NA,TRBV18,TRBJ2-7,TGTGCCAGCTCACGCGGGCCAACCTACGAGCAGTACTTC,CASSRGPTYEQYF
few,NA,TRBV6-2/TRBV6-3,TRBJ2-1,TGTGCCAGCAGTGGCAATTACAATGAGCAGTTCTTC,CASSGNYNEQFF
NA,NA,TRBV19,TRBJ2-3,TGTGCCAGTAGTATAGTCGGCAGCGGAGGAACAGATACGCAGTATTTT,CASSIVGSGGTDTQYF
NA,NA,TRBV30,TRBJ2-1,TGTGCCTGGAGGGACGGGGGTCGCGAGCAGTTCTTC,CAWRDGGREQFF
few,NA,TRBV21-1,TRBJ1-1,TGTGCCAGCAGCAAAGGGGGCCCGTGGGGACATCTGAACACTGAAGCTTTCTTT,CASSKGGPWGHLNTEAFF
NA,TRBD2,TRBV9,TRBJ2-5,TGTGCCAGCAGCAACGGAGCAACTCGCGGGGGGGGAGAGACCCAGTACTTC,CASSNGATRGGGETQYF
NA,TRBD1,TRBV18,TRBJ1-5,TGTGCCAGCTCAAGGGACAGAAATCAGCCCCAGCATTTT,CASSRDRNQPQHF
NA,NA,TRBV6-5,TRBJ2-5,TGTGCCAGCAGGGCCAGCGGCGAGACCCAGTACTTC,CASRASGETQYF
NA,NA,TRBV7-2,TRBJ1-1,TGTGCCAGCAGCTTAGTCGATATCACCCTCGGCACTGAAGCTTTCTTT,CASSLVDITLGTEAFF
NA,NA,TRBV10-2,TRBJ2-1,TGCGCCAGCTCGAGGGGGGGGTTCGATGAGCAGTTCTTC,CASSRGGFDEQFF
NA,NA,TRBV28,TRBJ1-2,TGTGCCACCCTCGATGGGCCCTCCTATGGCTACACCTTC,CATLDGPSYGYTF
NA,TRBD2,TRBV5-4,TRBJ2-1,TGTGCCAGCAGCTGGGGACTAGCGGGGAAACATGAGCAGTTCTTC,CASSWGLAGKHEQFF
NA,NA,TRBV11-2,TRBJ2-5,TGTGCCAGCAGACCCAAGGAGTACCAAGAGACCCAGTACTTC,CASRPKEYQETQYF
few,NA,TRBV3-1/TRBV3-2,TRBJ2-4,TGTGCCAGCAGCCAGACCCTATCGACAGTAAACATTCAGTACTTC,CASSQTLSTVNIQYF
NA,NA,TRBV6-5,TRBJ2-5,TGTGCCAGCAGTACACGGGGAAAAATACAAGAGACCCAGTACTTC,CASSTRGKIQETQYF
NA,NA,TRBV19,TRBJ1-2,TGTGCCAGTAGTATTGAGACAGTCTATGGCTACACCTTC,CASSIETVYGYTF
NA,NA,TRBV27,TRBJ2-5,TGTGCCAGCAGTCCCCCGACTAGCCAAGAGACCCAGTACTTC,CASSPPTSQETQYF
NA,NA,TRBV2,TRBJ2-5,TGTGCCAGCAGTGTCGGGGGGCTCCAAGAGACCCAGTACTTC,CASSVGGLQETQYF
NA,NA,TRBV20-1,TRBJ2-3,TGCAGTGCTATAACAGATACGCAGTATTTT,CSAITDTQYF
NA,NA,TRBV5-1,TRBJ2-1,TGCGCCAGCAGCTTGGGGCAGGGGCCCCAGGATGAGCAGTTCTTC,CASSLGQGPQDEQFF
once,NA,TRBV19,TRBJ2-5,TGTGCCAGTAGCTCCGGGTCGCAAGAGACCCAGTACTTC,CASSSGSQETQYF